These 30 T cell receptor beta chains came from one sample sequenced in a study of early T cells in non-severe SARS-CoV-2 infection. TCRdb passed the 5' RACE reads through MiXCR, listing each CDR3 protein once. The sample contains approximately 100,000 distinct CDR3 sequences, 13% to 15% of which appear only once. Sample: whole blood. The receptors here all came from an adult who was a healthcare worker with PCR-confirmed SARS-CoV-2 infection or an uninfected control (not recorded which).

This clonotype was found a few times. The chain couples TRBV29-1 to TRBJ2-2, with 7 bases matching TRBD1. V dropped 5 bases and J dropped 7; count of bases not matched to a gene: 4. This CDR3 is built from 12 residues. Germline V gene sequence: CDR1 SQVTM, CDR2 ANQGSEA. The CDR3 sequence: CSVHRGSGELFF. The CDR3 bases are TGCAGCGTTCACAGGGGTAGCGGGGAGCTGTTTTTT.

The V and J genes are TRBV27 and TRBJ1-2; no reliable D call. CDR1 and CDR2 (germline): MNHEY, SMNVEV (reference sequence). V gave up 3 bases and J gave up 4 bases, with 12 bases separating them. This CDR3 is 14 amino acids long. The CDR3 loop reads CASSLGGAAYGYTF. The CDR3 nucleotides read TGTGCCAGCAGTTTGGGAGGTGCGGCCTATGGCTACACCTTC.

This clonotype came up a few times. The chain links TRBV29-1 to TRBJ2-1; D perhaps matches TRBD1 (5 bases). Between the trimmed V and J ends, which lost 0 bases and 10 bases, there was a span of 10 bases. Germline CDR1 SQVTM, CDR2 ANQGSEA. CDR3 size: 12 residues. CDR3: CSVEDPQGEQFF. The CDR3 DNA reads TGCAGCGTTGAAGATCCGCAGGGCGAGCAGTTCTTC.

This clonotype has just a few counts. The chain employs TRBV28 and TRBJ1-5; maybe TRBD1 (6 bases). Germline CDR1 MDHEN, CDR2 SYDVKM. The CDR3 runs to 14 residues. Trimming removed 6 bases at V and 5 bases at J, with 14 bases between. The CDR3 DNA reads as TGTGCCAGCAGGACGCAGGGGATCTATCAGCCCCAGCATTTT. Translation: CASRTQGIYQPQHF.

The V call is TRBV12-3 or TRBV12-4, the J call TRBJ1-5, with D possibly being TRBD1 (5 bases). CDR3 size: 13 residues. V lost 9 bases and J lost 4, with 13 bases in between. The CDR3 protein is CASSPGPNQPQHF. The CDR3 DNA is TGTGCCAGTTCACCAGGGCCGAATCAGCCCCAGCATTTT.

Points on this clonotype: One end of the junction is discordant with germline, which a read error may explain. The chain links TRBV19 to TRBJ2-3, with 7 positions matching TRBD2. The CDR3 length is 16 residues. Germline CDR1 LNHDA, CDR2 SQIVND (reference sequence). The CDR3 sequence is CASSRIASGATDTQYF. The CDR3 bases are TGTGCCAGTAGTAGAATCGCTAGCGGTGCGACAGACACGCAGTATTTT. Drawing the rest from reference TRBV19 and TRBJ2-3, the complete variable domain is DGGITQSPKYLFRKEGQNVTLSCEQNLNHDAMYWYRQDPGQGLRLIYYSQIVNDFQKGDIAEGYSVSREKKESFPLTVTSAQKNPTAFYLCASSRIASGATDTQYFGPGTRLTVL.

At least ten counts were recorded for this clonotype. This CDR3 reads CASSPGTSGGPDTQYF. The CDR3, as DNA: TGTGCCAGCAGCCCCGGGACTAGCGGGGGGCCAGATACGCAGTATTTT. The chain recombines TRBV7-6 with TRBJ2-3; 15 bases map to TRBD2. This CDR3 region has 16 residues. Germline V gives CDR1 SGHVS, CDR2 FNYEAQ. The trim removed 5 bases at V and 4 bases at J, leaving 4 bases unmatched.

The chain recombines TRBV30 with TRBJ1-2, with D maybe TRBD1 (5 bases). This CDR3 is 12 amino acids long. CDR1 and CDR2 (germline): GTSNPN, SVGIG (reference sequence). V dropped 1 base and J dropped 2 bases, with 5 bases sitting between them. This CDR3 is CAWSEGNYGYTF. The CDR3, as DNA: TGTGCCTGGAGTGAGGGGAACTATGGCTACACCTTC. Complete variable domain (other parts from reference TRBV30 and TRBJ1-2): SQTIHQWPATLVQPVGSPLSLECTVEGTSNPNLYWYRQAAGRGLQLLFYSVGIGQISSEVPQNLSASRPQDRQFILSSKKLLLSDSGFYLCAWSEGNYGYTFGSGTRLTVV.

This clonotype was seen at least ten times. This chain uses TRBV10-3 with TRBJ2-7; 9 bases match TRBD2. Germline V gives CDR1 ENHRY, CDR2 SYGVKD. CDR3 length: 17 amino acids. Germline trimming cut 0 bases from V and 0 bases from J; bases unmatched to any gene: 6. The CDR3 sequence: CAISESLAGRSSYEQYF. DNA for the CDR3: TGTGCCATCAGTGAGTCTCTAGCGGGGAGAAGCTCCTACGAGCAGTACTTC.

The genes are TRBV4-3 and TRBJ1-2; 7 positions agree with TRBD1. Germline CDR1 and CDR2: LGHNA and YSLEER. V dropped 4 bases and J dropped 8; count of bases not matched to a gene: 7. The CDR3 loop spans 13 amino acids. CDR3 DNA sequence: TGCGCCAGCAGCCCCGAGACAGGGATAGGCTACACCTTC. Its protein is CASSPETGIGYTF.

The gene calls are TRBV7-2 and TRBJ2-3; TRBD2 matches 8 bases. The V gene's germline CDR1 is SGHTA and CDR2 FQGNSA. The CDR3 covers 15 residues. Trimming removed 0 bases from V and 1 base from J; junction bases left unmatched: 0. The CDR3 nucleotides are TGTGCCAGCAGCTTAGCACTAGCGGGCACAGATACGCAGTATTTT. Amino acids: CASSLALAGTDTQYF.

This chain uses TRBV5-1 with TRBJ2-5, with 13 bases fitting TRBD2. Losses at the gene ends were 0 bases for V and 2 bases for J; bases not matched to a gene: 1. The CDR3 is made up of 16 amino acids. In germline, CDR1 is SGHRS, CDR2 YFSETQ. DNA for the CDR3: TGCGCCAGCAGCTTGGAACTAGCGGGGGGGCAAGAGACCCAGTACTTC. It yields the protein CASSLELAGGQETQYF.

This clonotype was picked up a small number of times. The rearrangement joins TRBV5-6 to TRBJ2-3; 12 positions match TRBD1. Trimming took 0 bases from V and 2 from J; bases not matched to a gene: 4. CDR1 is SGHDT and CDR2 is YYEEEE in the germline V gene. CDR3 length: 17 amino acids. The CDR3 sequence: CASSLARDRGPTDTQYF. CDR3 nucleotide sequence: TGTGCCAGCAGCTTGGCCAGGGACAGGGGGCCCACAGATACGCAGTATTTT. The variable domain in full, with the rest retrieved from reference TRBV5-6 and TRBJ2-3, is DAGVTQSPTHLIKTRGQQVTLRCSPKSGHDTVSWYQQALGQGPQFIFQYYEEEERQRGNFPDRFSGHQFPNYSSELNVNALLLGDSALYLCASSLARDRGPTDTQYFGPGTRLTVL.

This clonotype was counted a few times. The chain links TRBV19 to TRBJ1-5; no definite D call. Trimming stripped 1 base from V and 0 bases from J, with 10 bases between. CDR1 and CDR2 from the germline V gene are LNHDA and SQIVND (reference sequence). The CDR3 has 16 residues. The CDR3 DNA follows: TGTGCCAGTAGTATAGCAGGAGGGAATAGCAATCAGCCCCAGCATTTT. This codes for CASSIAGGNSNQPQHF.

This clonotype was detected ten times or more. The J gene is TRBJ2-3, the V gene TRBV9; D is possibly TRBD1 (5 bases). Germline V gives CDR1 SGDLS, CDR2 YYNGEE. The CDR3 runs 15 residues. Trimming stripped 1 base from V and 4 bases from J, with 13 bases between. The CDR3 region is CASSVQGFHSDTQYF. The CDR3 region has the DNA TGTGCCAGCAGCGTACAGGGTTTCCACTCAGATACGCAGTATTTT.

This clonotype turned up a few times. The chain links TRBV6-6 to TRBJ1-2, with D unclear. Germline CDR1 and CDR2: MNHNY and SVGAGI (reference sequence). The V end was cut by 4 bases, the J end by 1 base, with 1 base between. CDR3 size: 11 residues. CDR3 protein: CASSFNYGYTF. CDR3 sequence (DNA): TGTGCCAGCAGTTTTAACTATGGCTACACCTTC.

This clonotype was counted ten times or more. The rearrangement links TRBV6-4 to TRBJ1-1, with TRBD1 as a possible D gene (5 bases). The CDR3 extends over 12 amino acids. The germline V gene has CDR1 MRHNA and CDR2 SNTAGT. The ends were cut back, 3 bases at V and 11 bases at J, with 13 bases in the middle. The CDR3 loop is CASSDLGTEAFF. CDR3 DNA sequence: TGTGCCAGCAGTGATTTGGGGACGGAGGCTTTCTTT.

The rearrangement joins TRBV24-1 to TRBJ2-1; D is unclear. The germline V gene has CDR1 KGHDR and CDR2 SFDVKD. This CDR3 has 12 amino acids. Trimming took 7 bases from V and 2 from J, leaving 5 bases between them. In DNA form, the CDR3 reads TGTGCCACCAGGGGGACCTACAATGAGCAGTTCTTC. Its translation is CATRGTYNEQFF.

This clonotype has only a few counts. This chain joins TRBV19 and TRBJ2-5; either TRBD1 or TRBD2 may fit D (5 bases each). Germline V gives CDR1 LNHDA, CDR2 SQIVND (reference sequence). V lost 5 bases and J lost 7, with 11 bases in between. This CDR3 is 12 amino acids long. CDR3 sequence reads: CASSGTGRTQYF. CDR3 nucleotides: TGTGCCAGTAGTGGAACGGGACGGACCCAGTACTTC.

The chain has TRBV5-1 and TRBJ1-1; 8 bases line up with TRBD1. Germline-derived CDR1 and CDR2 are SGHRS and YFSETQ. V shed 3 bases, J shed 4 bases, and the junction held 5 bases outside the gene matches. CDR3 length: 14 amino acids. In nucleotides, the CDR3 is TGCGCCAGCAGCTACACTGACAGGGGCACTGAAGCTTTCTTT. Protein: CASSYTDRGTEAFF.

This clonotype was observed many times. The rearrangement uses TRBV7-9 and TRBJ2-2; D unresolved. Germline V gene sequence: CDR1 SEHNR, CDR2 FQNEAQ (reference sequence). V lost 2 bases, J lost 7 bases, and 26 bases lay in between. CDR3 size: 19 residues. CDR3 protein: CASSLPKQSGTPLVGELFF. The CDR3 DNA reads TGTGCCAGCAGCTTACCCAAACAGTCCGGCACACCACTCGTCGGGGAGCTGTTTTTT.

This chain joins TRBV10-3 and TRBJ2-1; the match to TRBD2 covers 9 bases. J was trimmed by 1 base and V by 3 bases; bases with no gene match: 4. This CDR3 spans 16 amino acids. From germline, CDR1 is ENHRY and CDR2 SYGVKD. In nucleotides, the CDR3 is TGTGCCATCAGTGACCCTACTAGCGGGTCCTACAATGAGCAGTTCTTC. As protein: CAISDPTSGSYNEQFF.

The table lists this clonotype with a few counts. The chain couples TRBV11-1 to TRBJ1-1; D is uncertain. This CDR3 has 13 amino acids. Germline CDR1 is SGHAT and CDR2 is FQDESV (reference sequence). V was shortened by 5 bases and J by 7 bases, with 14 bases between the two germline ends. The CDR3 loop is CASSLLGGLEAFF. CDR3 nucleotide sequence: TGTGCCAGCAGCCTACTTGGTGGGCTTGAAGCTTTCTTT. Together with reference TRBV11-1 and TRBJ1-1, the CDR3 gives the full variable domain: EAEVAQSPRYKITEKSQAVAFWCDPISGHATLYWYRQILGQGPELLVQFQDESVVDDSQLPKDRFSAERLKGVDSTLKIQPAELGDSAMYLCASSLLGGLEAFFGQGTRLTVV.

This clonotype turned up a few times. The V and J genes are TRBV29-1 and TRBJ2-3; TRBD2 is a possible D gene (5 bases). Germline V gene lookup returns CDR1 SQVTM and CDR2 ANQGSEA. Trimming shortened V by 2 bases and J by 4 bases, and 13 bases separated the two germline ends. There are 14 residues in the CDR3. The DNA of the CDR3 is TGCAGCGTTGAACCTCGTAGAGGGCCAGATACGCAGTATTTT. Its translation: CSVEPRRGPDTQYF.

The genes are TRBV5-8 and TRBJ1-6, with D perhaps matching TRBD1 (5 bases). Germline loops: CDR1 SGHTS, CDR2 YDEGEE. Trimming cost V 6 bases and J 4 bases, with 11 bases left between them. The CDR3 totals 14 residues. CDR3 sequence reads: CASTSQGYNSPLHF. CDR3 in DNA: TGTGCCAGCACCTCTCAGGGTTATAATTCACCCCTCCACTTT.

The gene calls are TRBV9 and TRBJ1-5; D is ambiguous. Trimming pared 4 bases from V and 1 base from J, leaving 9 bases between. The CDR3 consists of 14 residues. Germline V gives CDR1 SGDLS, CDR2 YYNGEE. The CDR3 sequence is CASSPLGSNQPQHF. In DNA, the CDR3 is TGTGCCAGCAGCCCTTTGGGGAGCAATCAGCCCCAGCATTTT.

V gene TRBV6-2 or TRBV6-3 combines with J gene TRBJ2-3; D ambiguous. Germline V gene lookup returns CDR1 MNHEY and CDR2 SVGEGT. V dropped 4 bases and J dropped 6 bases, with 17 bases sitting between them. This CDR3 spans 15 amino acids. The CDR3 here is CASSSLSSSLDTQYF. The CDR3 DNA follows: TGTGCCAGCAGTTCCCTGAGTAGCTCACTCGATACGCAGTATTTT.

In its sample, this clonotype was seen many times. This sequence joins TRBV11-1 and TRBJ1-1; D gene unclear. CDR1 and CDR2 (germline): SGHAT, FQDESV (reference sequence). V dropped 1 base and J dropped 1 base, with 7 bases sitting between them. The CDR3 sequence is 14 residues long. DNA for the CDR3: TGTGCCAGCAGCTTAGGAAGGTCGAACACTGAAGCTTTCTTT. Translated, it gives CASSLGRSNTEAFF.

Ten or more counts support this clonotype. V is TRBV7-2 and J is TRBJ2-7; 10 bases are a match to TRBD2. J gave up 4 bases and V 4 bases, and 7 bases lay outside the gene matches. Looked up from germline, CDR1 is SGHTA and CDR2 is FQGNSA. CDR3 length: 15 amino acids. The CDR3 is CASSSTSGDTYEQYF. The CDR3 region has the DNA TGTGCCAGCAGCTCTACTAGCGGGGATACATACGAGCAGTACTTC.

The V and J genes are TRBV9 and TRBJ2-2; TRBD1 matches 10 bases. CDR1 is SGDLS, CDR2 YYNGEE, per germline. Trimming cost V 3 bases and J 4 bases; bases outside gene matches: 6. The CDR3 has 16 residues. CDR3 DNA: TGTGCCAGCAGCGCCGGTGGGACAGGGGCCACCGGGGAGCTGTTTTTT. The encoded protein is CASSAGGTGATGELFF.